A single sample gave rise to the 30 T cell receptor beta chains below, sequenced in a study of identifying expanded T cells in peripheral blood (dated by TCRdb to the late 2010s). Library construction relied on the immunoSEQ multiplex PCR assay. The source is immuneACCESS, and TCRdb retained only in-frame sequences with V and J called. Part of the clones is not carried over; for the studies checked, unresolved V genes explain less than half of this, and the remainder is unexplained. The sample yields roughly 100,000 clones; roughly 89% were counted once. The ten largest clonotypes hold about 15% of the sample. Sequencing used blood. All receptors come from a person aged 18-69 years in good health.

The rearrangement links TRBV6-5 to TRBJ2-7; TRBD1 or TRBD2 may be the D gene (5 bases each). The V end was cut by 1 base, the J end by 5 bases, with 15 bases between. In germline, CDR1 is MNHEY, CDR2 SVGAGI. This CDR3 spans 15 amino acids. CDR3 loop: CASSYFDGARNEQYF. Here the CDR3 DNA reads TGTGCCAGCAGTTACTTCGACGGGGCTAGAAACGAGCAGTACTTC.

This clone was observed a single time. The rearrangement uses TRBV7-2 and TRBJ2-2, with 10 bases fitting TRBD1. Germline assignment: CDR1 SGHTA and CDR2 FQGNSA. The ends lost 1 base at V and 7 bases at J; junction bases unmatched: 6. The CDR3 is 16 residues long. The CDR3 protein is CASSLGQGARVGELFF. CDR3 DNA sequence: TGTGCCAGCAGCTTAGGACAGGGGGCGCGTGTCGGGGAGCTGTTTTTT.

The chain carries TRBV6-1 and TRBJ1-1, with unresolved D. This CDR3 is built from 11 residues. Germline assignment: CDR1 MNHNS and CDR2 SASEGT. Trimming removed 6 bases from V and 5 bases from J, with 7 bases in between. The chain's CDR3 is CASRVGTEAFF. CDR3 bases: TGTGCCAGCAGAGTAGGGACTGAAGCTTTCTTT.

DNA of the CDR3: TGCGCCAGCAGCTTGGCCCCCGGGGGTAATGAAAAACTGTTTTTT. As protein: CASSLAPGGNEKLFF. The chain employs TRBV5-1 and TRBJ1-4; possibly TRBD1 for D (5 bases). The V end lost 0 bases, the J end lost 4 bases, and 10 bases lay between the germline ends. The CDR3 is 15 residues long. Germline loops: CDR1 SGHRS, CDR2 YFSETQ.

The chain uses TRBV2 and TRBJ2-5; D gene uncertain. Trimming removed 2 bases from V and 5 bases from J, with 3 bases in between. Germline CDR1 and CDR2: SNHLY and FYNNEI. The CDR3 runs 11 residues. Here the CDR3 reads CASSEYETQYF. The DNA for the CDR3 is TGTGCCAGCAGTGAATACGAGACCCAGTACTTC.

The genes are TRBV29-1 and TRBJ2-7, with D perhaps being TRBD1 or TRBD2 (5 bases each). The germline V gene has CDR1 SQVTM and CDR2 ANQGSEA. The CDR3 has 11 residues. Trimming took 5 bases from V and 4 from J, leaving 9 bases between them. The CDR3 DNA sequence: TGCAGCGTTCTGAGGGGATACGAGCAGTACTTC. It translates to CSVLRGYEQYF.

This clone was counted once. CDR3 region: CSGQGTEAFF. The CDR3 DNA follows: TGCAGCGGCCAGGGAACTGAAGCTTTCTTT. This chain connects TRBV29-1 to TRBJ1-1; tentatively, D is TRBD1 (5 bases). The CDR3 extends over 10 amino acids. Germline V CDR1 and CDR2: SQVTM, ANQGSEA. V lost 7 bases, J lost 5 bases, and 8 bases lay in between.

V and J are TRBV4-1 and TRBJ1-2, with TRBD1 identical over 9 bases. This CDR3 has 14 residues. Per germline, CDR1 MGHRA and CDR2 YSYEKL. With 4 bases clipped from V and 8 bases from J, the junction kept 8 bases outside the gene matches. CDR3 coding DNA: TGCGCCAGCAGCCTACAGGGGGCTGGGACAGGCTACACCTTC. This sequence encodes CASSLQGAGTGYTF.

The chain recombines TRBV4-3 with TRBJ2-7, with unresolved D. Germline V gene lookup returns CDR1 LGHNA and CDR2 YSLEER. The V and J ends lost 4 bases and 3 bases respectively, with 16 bases between them. CDR3 length equals 15 residues. The CDR3 spells CASSPARVPYYEQYF. The CDR3 DNA sequence: TGCGCCAGCAGCCCTGCACGGGTTCCCTACTACGAGCAGTACTTC.

The chain uses TRBV4-1 and TRBJ1-4; D gene unclear. Germline-derived CDR1 and CDR2 are MGHRA and YSYEKL. The CDR3 is 16 residues long. Trimming removed 1 base from V and 0 bases from J, with 9 bases in between. CDR3 loop: CASSQGLIATNEKLFF. The CDR3 DNA reads TGCGCCAGCAGCCAAGGACTAATTGCAACTAATGAAAAACTGTTTTTT.

The chain employs TRBV6-5 and TRBJ1-1, with a weak D call TRBD1 (5 bases). V lost 6 bases, J lost 1 base, and 12 bases lay in between. Germline values: CDR1 MNHEY, CDR2 SVGAGI. The CDR3 extends over 14 amino acids. CDR3 in DNA: TGTGCCAGCAGCCAAGACGGGGGGAACACTGAAGCTTTCTTT. Its protein product is CASSQDGGNTEAFF.

The J gene is TRBJ1-1, the V gene TRBV2, with 7 positions matching TRBD1. Germline lookup yields CDR1 SNHLY and CDR2 FYNNEI. The CDR3 is 13 residues long. The V gene end was trimmed by 8 bases and the J gene end by 1 base; junction bases not matched to a gene: 4. CDR3 amino acids: CASAAGGNTEAFF. The CDR3 DNA sequence: TGTGCCAGCGCGGCAGGGGGGAACACTGAAGCTTTCTTT.

This chain links TRBV5-1 with TRBJ1-2; unclear D gene. The CDR3 has 14 residues. CDR1 and CDR2 from the germline V gene are SGHRS and YFSETQ. The V end lost 5 bases, the J end lost 2 bases, and 13 bases lay between the germline ends. CDR3 sequence reads: CASSLDPGNYGYTF. The CDR3 DNA reads as TGCGCCAGCAGTCTGGACCCGGGGAACTATGGCTACACCTTC.

This clone came up once. The J gene is TRBJ2-2, the V gene TRBV2; D unclear. The CDR3 is 12 residues long. Germline CDR1 SNHLY, CDR2 FYNNEI. V was clipped by 4 bases and J by 7 bases, with 7 bases between them. CDR3 DNA: TGTGCCAGCAGTGTTAGAGGCGGGGAGCTGTTTTTT. Protein: CASSVRGGELFF. Drawing the rest from reference TRBV2 and TRBJ2-2, the complete variable domain is EPEVTQTPSHQVTQMGQEVILRCVPISNHLYFYWYRQILGQKVEFLVSFYNNEISEKSEIFDDQFSVERPDGSNFTLKIRSTKLEDSAMYFCASSVRGGELFFGEGSRLTVL.

This rearrangement joins TRBV6-1 to TRBJ2-5, with D maybe TRBD2 (5 bases). The CDR3 spans 14 residues. V gave up 1 base and J gave up 3 bases, with 9 bases separating them. Per germline, CDR1 MNHNS and CDR2 SASEGT. The chain's CDR3 is CASSEEGVEETQYF. The CDR3 bases are TGTGCCAGCAGTGAAGAGGGAGTTGAAGAGACCCAGTACTTC.

This clone was recorded a few times. The V call is TRBV21-1, the J call TRBJ1-2; TRBD1, the table's D call, was not compared with the DNA. TRBV21-1 is annotated as a pseudogene. The CDR3 contains 12 residues. The CDR3 here is CATPTVDYGYTF. The CDR3 DNA follows: TGTGCCACCCCGACAGTTGACTATGGCTACACCTTC.

This clone was picked up a small number of times. The rearrangement links TRBV4-1 to TRBJ2-3, with D perhaps matching TRBD1 (5 bases). From germline, CDR1 is MGHRA and CDR2 YSYEKL. The germline V and J ends were trimmed by 2 bases and 7 bases, with 22 bases remaining between them. This CDR3 has 17 residues. The CDR3 region is CASSQIGVRGPANTQYF. As DNA, the CDR3 is TGCGCCAGCAGCCAAATCGGTGTAAGGGGCCCGGCGAATACGCAGTATTTT.

The chain links TRBV5-5 to TRBJ2-3; D ambiguous. This CDR3 comprises 14 residues. The V gene lost 3 bases and the J gene lost 0 bases, with 8 bases spanning the gap. Germline CDR1 reads SGHKS; CDR2 reads YYEKEE (reference sequence). The DNA of the CDR3 is TGTGCCAGCAGCTCGAAACCTAGCACAGATACGCAGTATTTT. This translates into CASSSKPSTDTQYF.

The gene calls are TRBV5-4 and TRBJ2-5; D call uncertain. Trimming cost V 4 bases and J 4 bases, with 14 bases left between them. This CDR3 is built from 14 residues. CDR1 is SGHNT, CDR2 YYREEE, per germline (reference sequence). CDR3 coding DNA: TGTGCCAGCAGCCCCTCGGTGGGTGGAGAGACCCAGTACTTC. This encodes CASSPSVGGETQYF.

This chain's CDR3 is CSVAKSMRQETQYF. In nucleotides, the CDR3 is TGCAGCGTTGCAAAAAGTATGAGGCAAGAGACCCAGTACTTC. The chain couples TRBV29-1 to TRBJ2-5; D ambiguous. This CDR3 spans 14 amino acids. Trimming took off 4 bases at V and 2 bases at J, with 14 bases between the two ends. The germline V gene encodes CDR1 SQVTM and CDR2 ANQGSEA.

This clone occurred a few times. V and J are TRBV11-2 and TRBJ1-1; 8 nucleotides agree with TRBD1. The CDR3 length is 16 residues. The germline gives CDR1 SGHAT, CDR2 FQNNGV. Trimming took 8 bases from V and 1 from J; bases not matched to a gene: 12. The CDR3 region has the DNA TGTGCCAGCGGCCGACAGGGGTCCTTGACGAACACTGAAGCTTTCTTT. Its protein is CASGRQGSLTNTEAFF. Based on the CDR3 plus reference TRBV11-2 and TRBJ1-1, the full variable domain is EAGVAQSPRYKIIEKRQSVAFWCNPISGHATLYWYQQILGQGPKLLIQFQNNGVVDDSQLPKDRFSAERLKGVDSTLKIQPAKLEDSAVYLCASGRQGSLTNTEAFFGQGTRLTVV.

The CDR3 loop reads CASSRSVETQYF. DNA for the CDR3: TGTGCCAGCAGCCGCTCGGTGGAGACCCAGTACTTC. The V call is TRBV13, the J call TRBJ2-5, with D unclear. Germline CDR1 and CDR2: PRHDT and FYEKMQ (reference sequence). The CDR3 contains 12 residues. V shed 5 bases and J shed 5 bases, with 9 bases lying between them.

The chain couples TRBV5-6 to TRBJ2-2, with TRBD1 identical over 10 bases. This CDR3 spans 14 amino acids. Losses at the gene ends were 6 bases for V and 7 bases for J; bases not matched to a gene: 6. The germline V gene encodes CDR1 SGHDT and CDR2 YYEEEE. As DNA, the CDR3 is TGTGCCAGCAACGGGGACAGGGGAGTCGGGGAGCTGTTTTTT. It yields the protein CASNGDRGVGELFF.

The genes are TRBV5-1 and TRBJ2-5, with D possibly called TRBD1 or TRBD2 (7 bases each). The CDR3 length is 15 residues. V gave up 3 bases and J gave up 1 base, with 13 bases separating them. CDR1 is SGHRS, CDR2 YFSETQ, per germline. CDR3 coding DNA: TGCGCCAGCAGCTCCAGGGGGGGGGTCCAAGAGACCCAGTACTTC. It yields the protein CASSSRGGVQETQYF.

The rearrangement joins TRBV7-2 to TRBJ2-3; the D is unclear. Germline V gene lookup returns CDR1 SGHTA and CDR2 FQGNSA. The CDR3 has 14 residues. The V and J ends lost 5 bases and 4 bases respectively, with 13 bases between them. CDR3 DNA sequence: TGTGCCAGCAGCCTACTTACGGCCTCAGATACGCAGTATTTT. This encodes CASSLLTASDTQYF.

The chain has TRBV2 and TRBJ2-5; TRBD1 matches at 8 bases. The CDR3 runs to 14 residues. The V gene end was trimmed by 8 bases and the J gene end by 1 base; junction bases not matched to a gene: 6. Germline V gene data show CDR1 as SNHLY and CDR2 as FYNNEI. The CDR3 sequence is CASLPDRVQETQYF. In DNA, the CDR3 is TGTGCCAGCCTCCCGGACAGGGTCCAAGAGACCCAGTACTTC.

This clone turned up a few times. For the CDR3, the DNA is TGTGCCAGCAGCCCAGGGGGATTCTGGCCCCTCCACTTT. Its protein is CASSPGGFWPLHF. V usage is TRBV7-9 and J usage is TRBJ1-6; 7 bases match TRBD1. Looked up from germline, CDR1 is SEHNR and CDR2 is FQNEAQ (reference sequence). The length of the CDR3 is 13 residues. V trimming: 5 bases; J trimming: 13 bases; junction bases outside the gene matches: 8.

The CDR3 here is CASSSPPGRGLTNTEAFF. The CDR3 DNA follows: TGTGCCAGTAGTTCCCCGCCGGGCAGGGGCTTAACTAACACTGAAGCTTTCTTT. This chain joins TRBV19 and TRBJ1-1, with D tentatively TRBD1 (6 bases). V was shortened by 5 bases and J by 2 bases, with 24 bases between the two germline ends. The V gene's germline CDR1 is LNHDA and CDR2 SQIVND (reference sequence). The CDR3 runs 18 residues.

The V gene is TRBV14, the J gene TRBJ2-2; D is perhaps TRBD1 (5 bases). The V gene's germline CDR1 is SGHDN and CDR2 FVKESK. V lost 1 base and J 2 bases, leaving 11 bases between the germline ends. CDR3 length equals 16 residues. The CDR3 here is CASSQVWGPNTGELFF. The CDR3 DNA reads TGTGCCAGCAGCCAAGTTTGGGGCCCCAACACCGGGGAGCTGTTTTTT.

The genes are TRBV5-6 and TRBJ2-2; 7 bases line up with TRBD2. The CDR3 has 19 amino acids. Looked up from germline, CDR1 is SGHDT and CDR2 is YYEEEE. Trimming took 5 bases from V and 3 from J; bases not matched to a gene: 19. CDR3 bases: TGTGCCAGCAGTCTGGTGGGCTTCTCGTGGCGGGGGTACACCGGGGAGCTGTTTTTT. Translated: CASSLVGFSWRGYTGELFF.